This T cell receptor beta chain comes out of a study of blood T cell repertoires in COVID-19. Trimming pared 0 bases from V and 4 bases from J, leaving 13 bases between. The CDR3 length is 15 residues. Germline V gives CDR1 SGHNT, CDR2 YYREEE (reference sequence). Using immunoSEQ multiplex PCR, the repertoire was profiled, and TCRdb retains in-frame clones only, with some absent. The table has some 340,000 clones, 85% to 95% seen once; the top ten hold about 4%. Sequenced sample: PBMCs or T cells enriched from blood (not recorded which). This TCR came from a woman aged 25 to 45 who had been exposed to COVID-19. The chain carries TRBV5-4 and TRBJ2-5; D uncertain. The CDR3 region is CASSLDRVGLETQYF. CDR3 nucleotide sequence: TGTGCCAGCAGCTTGGATCGGGTTGGCCTAGAGACCCAGTACTTC.